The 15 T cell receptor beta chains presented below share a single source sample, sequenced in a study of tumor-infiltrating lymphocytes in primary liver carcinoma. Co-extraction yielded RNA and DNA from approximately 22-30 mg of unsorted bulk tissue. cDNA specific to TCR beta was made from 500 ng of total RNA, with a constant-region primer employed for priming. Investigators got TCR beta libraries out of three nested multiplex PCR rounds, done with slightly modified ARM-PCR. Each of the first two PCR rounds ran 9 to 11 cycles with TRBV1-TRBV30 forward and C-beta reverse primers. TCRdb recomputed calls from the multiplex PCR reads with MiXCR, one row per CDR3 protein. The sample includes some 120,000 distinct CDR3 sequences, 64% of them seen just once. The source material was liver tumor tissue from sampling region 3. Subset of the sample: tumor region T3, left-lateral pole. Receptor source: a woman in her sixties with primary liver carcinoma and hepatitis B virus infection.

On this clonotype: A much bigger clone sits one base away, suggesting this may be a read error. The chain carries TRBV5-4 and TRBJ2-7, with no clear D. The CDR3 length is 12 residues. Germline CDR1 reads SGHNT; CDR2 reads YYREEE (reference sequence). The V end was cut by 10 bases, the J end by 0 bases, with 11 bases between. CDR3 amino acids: CALGLGSYEQYF. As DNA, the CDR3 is TGTGCCCTTGGGCTTGGCTCCTACGAGCAGTACTTC.

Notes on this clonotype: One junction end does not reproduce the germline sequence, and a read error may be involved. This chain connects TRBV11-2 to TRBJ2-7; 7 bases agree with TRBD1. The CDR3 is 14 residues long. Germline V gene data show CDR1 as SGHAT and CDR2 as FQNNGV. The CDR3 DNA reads TGTGCCAGCAGCTTGGGACAGTCCTGCTACGAACAGTACTTC. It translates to CASSLGQSCYEQYF.

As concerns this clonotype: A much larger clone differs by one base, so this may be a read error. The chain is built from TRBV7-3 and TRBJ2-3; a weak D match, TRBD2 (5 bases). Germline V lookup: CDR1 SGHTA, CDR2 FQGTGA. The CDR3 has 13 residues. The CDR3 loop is CASILDYTDTQYF. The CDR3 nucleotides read TGTGCCAGCATCTTAGACTACACAGATACGCAGTATTTT. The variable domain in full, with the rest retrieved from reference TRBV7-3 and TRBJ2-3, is GAGVSQTPSNKVTEKGKYVELRCDPISGHTALYWYRQSLGQGPEFLIYFQGTGAADDSGLPNDRFFAVRPEGSVSTLKIQRTERGDSAVYLCASILDYTDTQYFGPGTRLTVL.

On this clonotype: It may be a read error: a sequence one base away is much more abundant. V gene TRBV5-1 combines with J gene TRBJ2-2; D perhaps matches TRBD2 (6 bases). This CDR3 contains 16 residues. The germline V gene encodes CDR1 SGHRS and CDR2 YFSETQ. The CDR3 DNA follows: TGCGCCAGCAGCTATTCCCCAAAGACGAACACCGGGGGGCTGTTTTTT. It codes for CASSYSPKTNTGGLFF.

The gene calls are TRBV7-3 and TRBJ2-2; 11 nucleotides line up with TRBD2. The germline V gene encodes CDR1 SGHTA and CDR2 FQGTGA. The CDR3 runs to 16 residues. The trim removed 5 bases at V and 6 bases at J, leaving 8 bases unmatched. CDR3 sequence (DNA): TGTGCCAGCAGCCCGGGGCTAGCGGGAGGCCCCGGGGAGCTGTTTTTT. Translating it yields CASSPGLAGGPGELFF. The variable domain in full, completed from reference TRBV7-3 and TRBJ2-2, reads GAGVSQTPSNKVTEKGKYVELRCDPISGHTALYWYRQSLGQGPEFLIYFQGTGAADDSGLPNDRFFAVRPEGSVSTLKIQRTERGDSAVYLCASSPGLAGGPGELFFGEGSRLTVL.

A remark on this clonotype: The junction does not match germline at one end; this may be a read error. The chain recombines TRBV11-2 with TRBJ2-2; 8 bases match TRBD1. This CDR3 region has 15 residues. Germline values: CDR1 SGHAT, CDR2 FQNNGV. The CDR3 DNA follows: TGTGCCAACAGCTTAGCCAGGGGGCTCGCCGGGGAGCTGTTTTTT. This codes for CANSLARGLAGELFF.

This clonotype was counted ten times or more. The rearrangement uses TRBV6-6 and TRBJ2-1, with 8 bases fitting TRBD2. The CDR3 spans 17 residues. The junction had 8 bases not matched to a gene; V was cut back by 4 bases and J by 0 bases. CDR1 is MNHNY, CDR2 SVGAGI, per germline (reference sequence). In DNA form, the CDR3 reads TGTGCCAGCAGTTCATCGGGAAGCGGGAGCTCCTACAATGAGCAGTTCTTC. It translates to CASSSSGSGSSYNEQFF.

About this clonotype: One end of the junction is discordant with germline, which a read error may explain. Here the CDR3 DNA reads TGTGCCAACAGCTTAGCGCGTGGGGCGGGAATGTTTCAGTACTTC. Its protein product is CANSLARGAGMFQYF. The chain links TRBV11-2 to TRBJ2-4; maybe TRBD2 (6 bases). The CDR3 is 15 amino acids. The germline CDR1 and CDR2 sequences are SGHAT and FQNNGV.

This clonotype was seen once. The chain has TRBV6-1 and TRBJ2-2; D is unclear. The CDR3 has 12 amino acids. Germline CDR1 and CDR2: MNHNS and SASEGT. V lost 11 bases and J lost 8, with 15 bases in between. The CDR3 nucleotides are TGTGCCTCCTCTAGGCTCACTGGGGAGCTGTTTTTT. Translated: CASSRLTGELFF.

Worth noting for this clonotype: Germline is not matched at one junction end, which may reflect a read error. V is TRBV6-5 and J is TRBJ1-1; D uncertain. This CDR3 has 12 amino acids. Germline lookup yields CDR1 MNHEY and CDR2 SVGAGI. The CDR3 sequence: CASTGVGTEVFF. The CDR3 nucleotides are TGTGCCAGCACCGGGGTGGGAACTGAAGTTTTCTTT.

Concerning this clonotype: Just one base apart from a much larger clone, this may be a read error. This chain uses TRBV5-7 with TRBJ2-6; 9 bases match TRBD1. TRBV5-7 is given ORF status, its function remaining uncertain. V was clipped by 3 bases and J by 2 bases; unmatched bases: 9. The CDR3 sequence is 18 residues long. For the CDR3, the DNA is TGTGCCAGCAGCTACGTCGGGACAGGGACAGCTGGGGCCAACGTCCTGACTTTC. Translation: CASSYVGTGTAGANVLTF.

CDR3 loop: CASSLTPGLAGEISYEQYF. The CDR3 bases are TGTGCCAGCAGTTTAACACCGGGACTAGCGGGAGAAATCTCCTACGAGCAGTACTTC. The chain recombines TRBV12-3 or TRBV12-4 with TRBJ2-7; the match to TRBD2 covers 14 bases. Trimming took 2 bases from V and 0 from J; bases not matched to a gene: 9. This CDR3 comprises 19 residues.

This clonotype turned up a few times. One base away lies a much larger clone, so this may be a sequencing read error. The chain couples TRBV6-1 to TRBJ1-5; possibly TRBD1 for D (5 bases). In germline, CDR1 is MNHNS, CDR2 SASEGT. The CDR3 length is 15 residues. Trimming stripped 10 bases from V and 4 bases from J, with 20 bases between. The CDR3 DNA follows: TGTGCCACCAGAGGGTTGGAGACAGCGAATCAGCCCCAGCATTTT. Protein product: CATRGLETANQPQHF.

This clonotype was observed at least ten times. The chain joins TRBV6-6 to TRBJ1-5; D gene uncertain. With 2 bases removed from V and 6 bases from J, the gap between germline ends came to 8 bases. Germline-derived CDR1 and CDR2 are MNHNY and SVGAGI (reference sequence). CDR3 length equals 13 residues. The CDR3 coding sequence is TGTGCCAGCAGTTACACGCCGGGTCAGCCCCAGCATTTT. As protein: CASSYTPGQPQHF.

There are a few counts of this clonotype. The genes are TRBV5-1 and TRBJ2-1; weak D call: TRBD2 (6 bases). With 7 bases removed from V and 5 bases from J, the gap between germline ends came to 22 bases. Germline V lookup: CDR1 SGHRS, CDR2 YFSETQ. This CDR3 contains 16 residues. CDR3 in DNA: TGCGCCAGCGCCCTAACCGGGCTAGCGCATAACAATGAGCAGTTCTTC. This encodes CASALTGLAHNNEQFF. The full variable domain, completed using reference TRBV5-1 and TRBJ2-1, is KAGVTQTPRYLIKTRGQQVTLSCSPISGHRSVSWYQQTPGQGLQFLFEYFSETQRNKGNFPGRFSGRQFSNSRSEMNVSTLELGDSALYLCASALTGLAHNNEQFFGPGTRLTVL.